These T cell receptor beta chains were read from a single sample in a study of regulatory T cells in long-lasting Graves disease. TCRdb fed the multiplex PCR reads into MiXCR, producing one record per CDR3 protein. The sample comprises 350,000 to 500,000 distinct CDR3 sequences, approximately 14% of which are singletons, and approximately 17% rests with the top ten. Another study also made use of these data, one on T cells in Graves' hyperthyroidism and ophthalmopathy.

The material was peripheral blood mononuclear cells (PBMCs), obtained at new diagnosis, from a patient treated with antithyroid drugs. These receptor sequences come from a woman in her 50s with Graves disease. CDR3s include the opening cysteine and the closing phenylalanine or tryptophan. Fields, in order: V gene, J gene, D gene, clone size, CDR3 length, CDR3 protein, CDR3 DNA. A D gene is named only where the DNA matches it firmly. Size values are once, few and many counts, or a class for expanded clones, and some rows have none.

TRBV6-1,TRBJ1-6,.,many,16,CASSASKSSYNSPLHF,TGTGCCAGCAGTGCCAGCAAGAGCTCCTATAATTCACCCCTCCACTTT
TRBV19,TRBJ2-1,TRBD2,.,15,CASSIRNSGYNEQFF,TGTGCCAGTAGTATTCGGAATAGCGGGTACAATGAGCAGTTCTTC
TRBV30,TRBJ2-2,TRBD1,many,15,CAWSRPDRDTGELFF,TGTGCCTGGAGTCGCCCCGACAGGGATACGGGGGAGCTGTTTTTT
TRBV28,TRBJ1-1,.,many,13,CASSLRTDTEAFF,TGTGCCAGCAGTTTACGGACAGACACTGAAGCTTTCTTT
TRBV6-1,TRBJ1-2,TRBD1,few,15,CASSPTGAPNYGYTF,TGTGCCAGCAGCCCGACAGGGGCCCCTAACTATGGCTACACCTTC
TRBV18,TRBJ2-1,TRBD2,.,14,CASTQREGRNEQFF,TGTGCCAGCACTCAGCGGGAGGGCCGGAATGAGCAGTTCTTC
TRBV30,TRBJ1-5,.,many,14,CAWSGRVSNQPQHF,TGTGCCTGGAGTGGACGGGTTAGCAATCAGCCCCAGCATTTT
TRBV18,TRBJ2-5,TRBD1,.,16,CASSPPLQGRWEIQYF,TGTGCCAGCTCACCACCGCTACAGGGGAGATGGGAGATCCAGTACTTC
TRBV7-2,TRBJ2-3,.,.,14,CASSYGWSTDTQYF,TGTGCCAGCAGCTATGGGTGGAGCACAGATACGCAGTATTTT
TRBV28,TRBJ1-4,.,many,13,CASSVATNEKLFF,TGTGCCAGCAGTGTTGCAACTAATGAAAAACTGTTTTTT
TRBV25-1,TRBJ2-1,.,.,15,CASSGTWGGGNEQFF,TGTGCCAGCAGTGGGACTTGGGGCGGAGGGAATGAGCAGTTCTTC
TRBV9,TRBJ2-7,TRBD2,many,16,CASSPPRLASNYEQYF,TGTGCCAGCAGCCCCCCTAGACTAGCGTCTAACTACGAGCAGTACTTC
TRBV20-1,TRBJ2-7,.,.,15,CSAREPDSYGYEQYF,TGCAGTGCTAGAGAACCAGACAGTTACGGCTACGAGCAGTACTTC
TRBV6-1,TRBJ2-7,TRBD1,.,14,CPSSPRDRVLEQYF,TGTCCCAGCAGTCCCCGGGACAGGGTACTCGAGCAGTACTTC
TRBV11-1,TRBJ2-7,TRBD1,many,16,CASSLAPRQGFYEQYF,TGTGCCAGCAGCTTAGCACCGAGACAGGGATTCTACGAGCAGTACTTC
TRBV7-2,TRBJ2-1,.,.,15,CASSSDSGPYNEQFF,TGTGCCAGCAGCTCGGACTCGGGCCCCTACAATGAGCAGTTCTTC
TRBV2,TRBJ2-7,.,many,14,CASSDRAGPYEQYF,TGTGCCAGCAGTGACAGGGCAGGACCCTACGAGCAGTACTTC
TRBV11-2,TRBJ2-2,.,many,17,CASSFPTGKIVTGELFF,TGTGCCAGCAGCTTCCCCACGGGGAAGATCGTTACCGGGGAGCTGTTTTTT
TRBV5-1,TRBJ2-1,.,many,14,CASSSLAQEDEQFF,TGTGCCAGCAGCTCCTTAGCTCAGGAGGATGAGCAGTTCTTC
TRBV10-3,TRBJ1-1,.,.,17,CAISERPLTGGSTEAFF,TGTGCCATCAGTGAGCGGCCTCTGACAGGCGGTAGCACTGAAGCTTTCTTT
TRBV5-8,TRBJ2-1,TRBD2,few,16,CASRLGIAGEYNEQFF,TGTGCCAGCAGACTGGGAATAGCGGGGGAATACAATGAGCAGTTCTTC
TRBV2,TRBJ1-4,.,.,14,CASSEISVNEKLFF,TGTGCCAGCAGTGAAATATCTGTTAATGAAAAACTGTTTTTT
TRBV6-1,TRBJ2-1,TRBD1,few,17,CASSAIPRDRVTNEQFF,TGTGCCAGCAGTGCCATCCCCCGGGACAGGGTAACGAATGAGCAGTTCTTC
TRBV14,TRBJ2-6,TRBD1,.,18,CASSQSTGRGSGANVLTF,TGTGCCAGCAGCCAATCGACAGGGAGAGGCTCTGGGGCCAACGTCCTGACTTTC
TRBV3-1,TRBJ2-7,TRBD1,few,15,CASSLPGQGEYEQYF,TGTGCCAGCAGCCTCCCGGGACAGGGGGAGTACGAGCAGTACTTC
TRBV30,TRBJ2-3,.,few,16,CAWSSMGVAGTDTQYF,TGTGCCTGGAGTTCCATGGGGGTAGCGGGCACAGATACGCAGTATTTT
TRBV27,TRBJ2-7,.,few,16,CASRSGTGGNGYEQYF,TGTGCCAGCAGATCCGGGACTGGCGGGAACGGGTACGAGCAGTACTTC
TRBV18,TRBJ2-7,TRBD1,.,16,CASSPAGGRSTYEQYF,TGTGCCAGCTCACCCGCAGGGGGCCGCTCAACCTACGAGCAGTACTTC
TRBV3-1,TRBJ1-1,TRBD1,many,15,CASSQGDRSYTEAFF,TGTGCCAGCAGCCAGGGGGACAGGAGTTACACTGAAGCTTTCTTT
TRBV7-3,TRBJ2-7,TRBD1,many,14,CASSPQGNGNEQYF,TGTGCCAGCAGCCCACAGGGGAACGGGAACGAGCAGTACTTC
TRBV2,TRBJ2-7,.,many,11,CASRSTYEQYF,TGTGCCAGCAGAAGTACCTACGAGCAGTACTTC
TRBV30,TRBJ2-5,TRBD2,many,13,CAWSTSARETQYF,TGTGCCTGGAGTACTAGCGCCCGGGAGACCCAGTACTTC
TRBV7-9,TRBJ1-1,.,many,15,CASSLDGSLNTEAFF,TGTGCCAGCAGCTTAGACGGGAGCCTTAACACTGAAGCTTTCTTT
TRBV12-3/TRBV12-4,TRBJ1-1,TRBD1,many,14,CASSLRDSITEAFF,TGTGCCAGCAGTTTAAGGGACAGTATAACTGAAGCTTTCTTT
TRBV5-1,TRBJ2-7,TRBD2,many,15,CASSLGRGGIHEQYF,TGCGCCAGCAGCTTGGGGCGGGGGGGCATCCACGAGCAGTACTTC